This T cell receptor (beta chain) was documented in a study of blood T cells in healthy people across ages. Donors were healthy Caucasian individuals from Russia aged roughly 6 to 95. Drawn from each donor were around 9.1 milliliters of peripheral blood. Notes on the study in general: Underestimates were what the diversity estimates from one million T cells were considered to be.

From germline, CDR1 is SNHLY and CDR2 FYNNEI. The CDR3 loop spans 14 amino acids. With regard to this clonotype: What it binds is unknown.

The authors ran a second PCR of about 6 to 11 cycles using a sample-barcoded 5' primer and a J-beta primer mix. A 12-random-nucleotide template-switch adaptor tagged each cDNA molecule. A single record per CDR3 protein comes from TCRdb applying MiXCR to the 5' RACE reads. Of about 1.1 million distinct CDR3 sequences in the sample, under 40% were seen once. Material for sequencing was blood. The sequence derives from a man between 18 and 35 years old in good health. The chain employs TRBV2 and TRBJ2-4; 8 nucleotides match TRBD1. The end of the DNA fits TRBJ2-5 better, so the J call may be wrong. CDR3 nucleotides: TGTGCCAGCAGTGAACAGGGGGCGACGGAGACCCAGTACTTC. It yields the protein CASSEQGATETQYF.